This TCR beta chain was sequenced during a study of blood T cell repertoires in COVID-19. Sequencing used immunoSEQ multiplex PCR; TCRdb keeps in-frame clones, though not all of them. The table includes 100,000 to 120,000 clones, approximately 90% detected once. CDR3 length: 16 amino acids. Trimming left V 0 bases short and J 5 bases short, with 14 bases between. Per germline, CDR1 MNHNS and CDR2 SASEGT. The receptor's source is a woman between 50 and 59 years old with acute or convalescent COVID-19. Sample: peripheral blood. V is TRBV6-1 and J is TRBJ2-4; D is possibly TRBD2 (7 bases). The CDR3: CASSEALGGRENIQYF. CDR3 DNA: TGTGCCAGCAGTGAAGCTCTGGGGGGGCGCGAAAACATTCAGTACTTC.